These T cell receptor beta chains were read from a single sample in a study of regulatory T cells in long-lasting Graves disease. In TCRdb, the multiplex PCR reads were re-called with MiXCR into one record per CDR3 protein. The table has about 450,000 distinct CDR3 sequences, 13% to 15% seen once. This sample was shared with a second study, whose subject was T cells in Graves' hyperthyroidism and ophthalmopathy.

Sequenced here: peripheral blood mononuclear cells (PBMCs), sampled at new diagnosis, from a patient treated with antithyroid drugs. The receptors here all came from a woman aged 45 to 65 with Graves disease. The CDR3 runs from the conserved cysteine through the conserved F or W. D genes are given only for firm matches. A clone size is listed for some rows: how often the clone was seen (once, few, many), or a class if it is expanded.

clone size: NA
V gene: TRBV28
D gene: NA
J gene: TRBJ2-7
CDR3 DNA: TGTGCCACCGGGGGACTTATAACCTACGAGCAGTACTTC
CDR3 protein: CATGGLITYEQYF

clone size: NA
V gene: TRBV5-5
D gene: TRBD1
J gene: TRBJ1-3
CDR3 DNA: TGTGCCAGCAGCTTGGCCCCGACAGGGGGCTCTGGAAACACCATATATTTT
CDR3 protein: CASSLAPTGGSGNTIYF

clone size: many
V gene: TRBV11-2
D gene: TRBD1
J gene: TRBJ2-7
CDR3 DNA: TGTGCCAGCAGCTTAACAGGGGGGACCTACGAGCAGTACTTC
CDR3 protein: CASSLTGGTYEQYF

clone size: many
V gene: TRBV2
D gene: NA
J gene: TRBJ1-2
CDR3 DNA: TGTGCCAGCAGTGCACAGCCCCCTGGCTATGGCTACACCTTC
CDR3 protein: CASSAQPPGYGYTF

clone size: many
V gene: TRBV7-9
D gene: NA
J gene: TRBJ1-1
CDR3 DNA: TGTGCCAGCAGCTTCACAGACAACACTGAAGCTTTCTTT
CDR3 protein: CASSFTDNTEAFF

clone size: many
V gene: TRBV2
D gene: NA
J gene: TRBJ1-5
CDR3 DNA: TGTGCCAGCAGTGGGGCAGGGCTCAATCAGCCCCAGCATTTT
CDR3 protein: CASSGAGLNQPQHF

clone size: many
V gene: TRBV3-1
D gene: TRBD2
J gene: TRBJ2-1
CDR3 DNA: TGTGCCAGCAGCCAATCCACCGGGACTAGCCTCGATGAGCAGTTCTTC
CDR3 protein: CASSQSTGTSLDEQFF

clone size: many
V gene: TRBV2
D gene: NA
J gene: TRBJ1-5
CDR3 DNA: TGTGCCAGCAAGGGGGAAGTGGGCAATCAGCCCCAGCATTTT
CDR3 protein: CASKGEVGNQPQHF

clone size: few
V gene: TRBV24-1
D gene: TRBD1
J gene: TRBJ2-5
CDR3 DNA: TGTACCACCAGGGACAACGGACAGGGGAAAGAGACCCAGTACTTC
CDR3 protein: CTTRDNGQGKETQYF

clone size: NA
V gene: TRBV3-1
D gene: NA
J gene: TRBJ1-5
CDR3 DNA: TGTGCCAGCAGCCAAGTTCGGGGGTACAATCAGCCCCAGCATTTT
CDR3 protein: CASSQVRGYNQPQHF

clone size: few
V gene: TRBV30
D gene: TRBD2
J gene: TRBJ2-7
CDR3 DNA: TGTGCCTGGACCTCGACTAGCGGGAGTTCCGAGCAGTACTTC
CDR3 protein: CAWTSTSGSSEQYF

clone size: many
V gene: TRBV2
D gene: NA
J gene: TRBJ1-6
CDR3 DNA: TGTGCCAGCAGTCCCACCCGGGACACAAATTCACCCCTCCACTTT
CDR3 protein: CASSPTRDTNSPLHF

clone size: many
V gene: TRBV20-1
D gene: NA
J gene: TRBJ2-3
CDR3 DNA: TGCAGTGTTCGACTCCGGGACAGCACAGATACGCAGTATTTT
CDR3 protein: CSVRLRDSTDTQYF

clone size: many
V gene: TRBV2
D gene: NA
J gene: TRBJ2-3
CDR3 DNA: TGTGCCAGCAGTGCTCCTAGCACAGATACGCAGTATTTT
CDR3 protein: CASSAPSTDTQYF

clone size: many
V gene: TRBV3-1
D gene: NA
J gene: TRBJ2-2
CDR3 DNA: TGTGCCAGCAGCCAAGGAACAGGGAAATCCACCGGGGAGCTGTTTTTT
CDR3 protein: CASSQGTGKSTGELFF

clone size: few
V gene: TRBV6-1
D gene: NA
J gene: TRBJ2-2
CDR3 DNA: TGTGCCAGCAGTATACACCCACTAGGTTCGAACACCGGGGAGCTGTTTTTT
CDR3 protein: CASSIHPLGSNTGELFF

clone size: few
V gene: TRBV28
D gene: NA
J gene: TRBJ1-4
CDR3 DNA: TGTGCCAGCAGTTTACCGGGGCCGTTAGTTGAAAAACTGTTTTTT
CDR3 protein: CASSLPGPLVEKLFF

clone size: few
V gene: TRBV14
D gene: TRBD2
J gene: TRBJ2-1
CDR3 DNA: TGTGCCAGCAGAAACCTAGCGGATGAGCAGTTCTTC
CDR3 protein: CASRNLADEQFF

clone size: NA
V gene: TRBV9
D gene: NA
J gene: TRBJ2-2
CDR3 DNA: TGTGCCAGCAGCGTAGTTATGGGGTTCGCGAACACCGGGGAGCTGTTTTTT
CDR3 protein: CASSVVMGFANTGELFF

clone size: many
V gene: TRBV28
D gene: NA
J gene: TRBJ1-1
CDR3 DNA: TGTGCCAGCAGAAGTAGCGGACTCATGAACACTGAAGCTTTCTTT
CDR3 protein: CASRSSGLMNTEAFF

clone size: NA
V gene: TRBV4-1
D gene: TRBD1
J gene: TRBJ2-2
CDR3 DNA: TGCGCCAGCAGCCAAGACCCCACCGGGACAGGGGGCGATACCGGGGAGCTGTTTTTT
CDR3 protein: CASSQDPTGTGGDTGELFF

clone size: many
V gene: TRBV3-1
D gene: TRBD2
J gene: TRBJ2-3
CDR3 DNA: TGTGCCAGCAGCCGCCCGGGACTAGCGGTTAGCACAGATACGCAGTATTTT
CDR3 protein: CASSRPGLAVSTDTQYF

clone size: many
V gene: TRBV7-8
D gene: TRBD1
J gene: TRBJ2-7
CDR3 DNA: TGTGCCAGCAGCTTTCCGGACAGGATCGACGAGCAGTACTTC
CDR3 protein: CASSFPDRIDEQYF

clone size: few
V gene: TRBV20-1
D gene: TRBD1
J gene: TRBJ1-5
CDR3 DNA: TGCAGTGTCAGAGGGACAGGGGACCAGCCCCAGCATTTT
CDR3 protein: CSVRGTGDQPQHF

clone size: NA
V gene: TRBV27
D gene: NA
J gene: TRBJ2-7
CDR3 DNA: TGTGCCAGCAGTTTATATAGAGGTTTAGAGCAGTACTTC
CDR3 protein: CASSLYRGLEQYF

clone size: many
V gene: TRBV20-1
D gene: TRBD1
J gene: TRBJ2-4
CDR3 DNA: TGCAGTGCTTCCTTGGACAGGGGGGTATACATTCAGTACTTC
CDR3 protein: CSASLDRGVYIQYF

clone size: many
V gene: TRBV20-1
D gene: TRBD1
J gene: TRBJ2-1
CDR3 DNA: TGCAGTGCGACCAACCTGGGGACAGGAACTAATGAGCAGTTCTTC
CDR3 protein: CSATNLGTGTNEQFF

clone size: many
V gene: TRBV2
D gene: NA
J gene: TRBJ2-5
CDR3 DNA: TGTGCCAGCAGCCAAGGTCCGGGGCACCAAGAGACCCAGTACTTC
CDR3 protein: CASSQGPGHQETQYF

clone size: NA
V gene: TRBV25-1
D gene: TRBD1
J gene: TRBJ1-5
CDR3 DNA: TGTGCCAGCAGTTCACAGGGGGGGGGGGGCAATCAGCCCCAGCATTTT
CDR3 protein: CASSSQGGGGNQPQHF

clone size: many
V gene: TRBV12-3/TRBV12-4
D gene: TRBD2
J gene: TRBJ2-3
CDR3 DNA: TGTGCCAGCAGCCGCGCGGGGAGGGAGACAGATACGCAGTATTTT
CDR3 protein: CASSRAGRETDTQYF

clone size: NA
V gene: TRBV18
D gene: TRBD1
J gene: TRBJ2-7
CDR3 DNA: TGTGCCAGCTCACCATCAGGAAAGGGACAGGGGCCTTCCTACGAGCAGTACTTC
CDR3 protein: CASSPSGKGQGPSYEQYF

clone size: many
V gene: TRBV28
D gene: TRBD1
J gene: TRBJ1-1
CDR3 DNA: TGTGCCAGCAGGTCAGGGACAGTAAACACTGAAGCTTTCTTT
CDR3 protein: CASRSGTVNTEAFF

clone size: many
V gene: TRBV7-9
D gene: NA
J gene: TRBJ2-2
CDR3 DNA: TGTGCCAGCAGCTTAGCCTACCCCACCGGGGAGCTGTTTTTT
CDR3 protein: CASSLAYPTGELFF

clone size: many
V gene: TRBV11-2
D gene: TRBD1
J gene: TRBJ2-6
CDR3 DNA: TGTGCCAGCAGCTTAGGGACAGGGAAAGGGGCCAACGTCCTGACTTTC
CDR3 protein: CASSLGTGKGANVLTF

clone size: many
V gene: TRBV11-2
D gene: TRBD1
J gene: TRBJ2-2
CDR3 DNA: TGTGCCAGCAGCCGACCTGGACTCGGACAGGGTCTTAACACCGGGGAGCTGTTTTTT
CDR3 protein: CASSRPGLGQGLNTGELFF

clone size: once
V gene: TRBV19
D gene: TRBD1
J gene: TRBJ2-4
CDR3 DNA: TGTGCCAGTCGCGGACAGGGGGCGGGCAAAAACATTCAGTACTTC
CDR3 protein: CASRGQGAGKNIQYF

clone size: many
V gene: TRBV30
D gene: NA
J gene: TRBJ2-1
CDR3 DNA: TGTGCCTCGCACCGGGACGGTGACAATGAGCAGTTCTTC
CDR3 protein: CASHRDGDNEQFF

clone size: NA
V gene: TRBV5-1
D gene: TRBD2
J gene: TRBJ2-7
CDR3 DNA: TGCGCCAGCAGCTTGGTGACTAGCGGAGACTACGAGCAGTACTTC
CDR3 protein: CASSLVTSGDYEQYF

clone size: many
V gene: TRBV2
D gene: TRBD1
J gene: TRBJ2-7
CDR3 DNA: TGTGCCAGCAGGACAGGGTCCTCCTACTACTACGAGCAGTACTTC
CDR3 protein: CASRTGSSYYYEQYF

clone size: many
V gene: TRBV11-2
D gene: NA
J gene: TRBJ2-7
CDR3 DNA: TGTGCCAGCAGCTTGGGACATCTGGCCTACGAGCAGTACTTC
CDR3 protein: CASSLGHLAYEQYF

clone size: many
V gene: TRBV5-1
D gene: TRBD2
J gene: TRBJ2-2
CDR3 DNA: TGCGCCAGCAGTCCGACTAGCGGGAGCACCGGGGAGCTGTTTTTT
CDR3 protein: CASSPTSGSTGELFF

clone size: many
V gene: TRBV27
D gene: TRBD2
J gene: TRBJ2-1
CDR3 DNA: TGTGCCAGCAGTTTAAGGTCTAGCGGGAGAAATGAGCAGTTCTTC
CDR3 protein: CASSLRSSGRNEQFF

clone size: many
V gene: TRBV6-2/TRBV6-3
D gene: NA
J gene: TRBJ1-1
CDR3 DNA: TGTGCCAGCAGTTGGGGGCAAGAAGCTTTCTTT
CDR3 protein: CASSWGQEAFF

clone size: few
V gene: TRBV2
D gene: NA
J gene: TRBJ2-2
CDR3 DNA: TGTGCCAGCACCTCCGGAACCGGGGAGCTGTTTTTT
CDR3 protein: CASTSGTGELFF

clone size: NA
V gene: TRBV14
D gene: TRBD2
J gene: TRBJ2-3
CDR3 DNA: TGTGCCAGCAGCCCGAAGCGGGAGCCCGCCAGTACGCAGTATTTT
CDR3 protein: CASSPKREPASTQYF

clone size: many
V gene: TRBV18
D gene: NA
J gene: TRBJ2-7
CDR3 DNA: TGTGCCAGCTCACCTCGGCCCAGGGGTCGGTACGAGCAGTACTTC
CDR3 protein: CASSPRPRGRYEQYF

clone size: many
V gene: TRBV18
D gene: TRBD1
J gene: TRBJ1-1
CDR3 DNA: TGTGCCAGCTCACGCGGACAGGGCACTAACACTGAAGCTTTCTTT
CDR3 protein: CASSRGQGTNTEAFF

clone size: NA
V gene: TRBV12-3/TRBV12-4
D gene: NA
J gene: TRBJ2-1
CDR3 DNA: TGTGCCAGCAGTTTAACCCTAGGTGGGGTTTCCCCCGGCGGTGGCAACGACAATGAGCAGCGCTTC
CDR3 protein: CASSLTLGGVSPGGGNDNEQRF

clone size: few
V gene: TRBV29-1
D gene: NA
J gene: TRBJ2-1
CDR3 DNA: TGCAGCGTTGAAGATGGTGGGACAGGCGAAACTAGCGGATACGTAAATGAGCAGTTCTTC
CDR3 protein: CSVEDGGTGETSGYVNEQFF

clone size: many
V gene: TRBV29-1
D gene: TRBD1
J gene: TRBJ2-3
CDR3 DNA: TGCAGCGTTGGCCCGCCCGGACAGGGGGGGGCAGATACGCAGTATTTT
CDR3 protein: CSVGPPGQGGADTQYF

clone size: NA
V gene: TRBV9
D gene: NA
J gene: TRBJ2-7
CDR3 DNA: TGTGCCAGCAGACCTAGTACCGGGACCCTTTACGAGCAGTACTTC
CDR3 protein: CASRPSTGTLYEQYF

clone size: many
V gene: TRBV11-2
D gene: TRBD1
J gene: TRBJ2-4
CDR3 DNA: TGTGCCAGCAGCGCCAGACAGGGGGCCTTCAACATTCAGTACTTC
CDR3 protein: CASSARQGAFNIQYF

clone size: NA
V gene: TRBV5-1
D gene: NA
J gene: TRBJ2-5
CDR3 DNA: TGCGCCAGCAGCTTGGCCCACAGGGTGGAAGAGACCCAGTACTTC
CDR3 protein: CASSLAHRVEETQYF

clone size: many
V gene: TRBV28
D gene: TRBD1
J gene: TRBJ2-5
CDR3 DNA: TGTGCCAGCAGTTCGGGACAGCTACAAGAGACCCAGTACTTC
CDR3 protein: CASSSGQLQETQYF